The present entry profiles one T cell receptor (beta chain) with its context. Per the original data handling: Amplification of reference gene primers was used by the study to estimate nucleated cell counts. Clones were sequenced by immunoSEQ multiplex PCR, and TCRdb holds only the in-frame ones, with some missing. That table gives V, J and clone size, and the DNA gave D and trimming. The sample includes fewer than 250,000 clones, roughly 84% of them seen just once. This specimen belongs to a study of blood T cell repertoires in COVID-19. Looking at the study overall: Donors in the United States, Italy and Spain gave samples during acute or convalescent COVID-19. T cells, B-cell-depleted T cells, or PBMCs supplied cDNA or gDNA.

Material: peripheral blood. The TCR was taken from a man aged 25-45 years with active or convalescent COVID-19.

CDR3 protein: CATLAGGGETQYF. The DNA for the CDR3 is TGTGCCACCCTAGCGGGGGGGGGAGAGACCCAGTACTTC. The chain combines TRBV28 with TRBJ2-5; 12 bases align to TRBD2. V trimming: 10 bases; J trimming: 4 bases; junction bases outside the gene matches: 4. Germline CDR1 is MDHEN and CDR2 is SYDVKM. The CDR3 is 13 residues long.